This entry concerns a single TCR beta chain. Its specificity is not known. This sample was taken from a study of OX40 agonist ivuxolimab in advanced cancers. Study overall: A mean age of roughly 60 years, range roughly 23 to 85, was recorded, and 70% to 85% were male. About 40% of patients had received prior checkpoint inhibitor therapy.

Study findings and constraints: Dose levels from 0.1 to 3.0 mg/kg saw CD4+ and CD8+ blood T cells expand clonally by week 6.

The CDR3 covers 15 residues. V lost 6 bases and J 2 bases, leaving 14 bases between the germline ends. CDR1 is SNHLY, CDR2 FYNNEI, per germline. TCRdb's table, derived via immunoSEQ multiplex PCR, lists solely in-frame clones and lacks some. The sample consists of about 65,000 clones, about nine tenths of them appearing once. Sampled blood was obtained at baseline, cycle 4 day 1, and cycle 7 day 1. The V call is TRBV2, the J call TRBJ1-5; possible D gene TRBD1, 5 bases. This TCR was recovered from an adult with an advanced solid tumor such as melanoma, head and neck, liver or kidney cancer. Sequenced material: CD4+ or CD8+ T cells sorted from blood, taken in a trial of the OX40 agonist ivuxolimab. CDR3 DNA: TGTGCCAGCAGACAGGCGTTTCGGGGCAATCAGCCCCAGCATTTT. Translating it yields CASRQAFRGNQPQHF.